The 32 T cell receptor beta chains listed next were all sequenced from one sample in a study of shared clonotypes between healthy human individuals. The table came from immunoSEQ multiplex PCR; TCRdb's copy has only in-frame clones and leaves some out. The sample holds roughly 330,000 clones, approximately 79% seen once. Sequencing input: memory CD4+ T cells sorted from blood. Subset defined: CD45RA-negative fraction. These receptors were obtained from a man aged 30 to 39 in good health.

The chain uses TRBV7-2 and TRBJ2-2; D ambiguous. This CDR3 has 15 amino acids. V gave up 5 bases and J gave up 0 bases, with 10 bases separating them. The germline V gene has CDR1 SGHTA and CDR2 FQGNSA. DNA for the CDR3: TGTGCCAGCAGCCAGAACGCCGCGAACACCGGGGAGCTGTTTTTT. As protein: CASSQNAANTGELFF.

This chain joins TRBV28 and TRBJ2-2; D might be TRBD1 (6 bases). V lost 10 bases and J 5 bases, leaving 20 bases between the germline ends. The germline CDR1 and CDR2 sequences are MDHEN and SYDVKM. CDR3 length: 15 residues. The CDR3 region is CANPPGQGKTGELFF. DNA for the CDR3: TGTGCCAACCCCCCGGGGCAGGGGAAGACCGGGGAGCTGTTTTTT.

The genes are TRBV27 and TRBJ1-1; 8 nucleotides match TRBD1. CDR1 MNHEY and CDR2 SMNVEV come from the germline V gene (reference sequence). This CDR3 has 15 amino acids. After removal of 3 bases from V and 1 base from J, the junction contained 4 bases not matched to a gene. The CDR3 DNA follows: TGTGCCAGCAGTTTGGTTACAGGGGGGAACACTGAAGCTTTCTTT. Protein: CASSLVTGGNTEAFF.

V and J are TRBV29-1 and TRBJ1-1; D is unclear. Deletions cut 4 bases from V and 1 base from J, with 13 bases between. CDR1 and CDR2 (germline): SQVTM, ANQGSEA. This CDR3 comprises 14 residues. The CDR3 region has the DNA TGCAGCGTTGGGCCGGCCGGACCGAACACTGAAGCTTTCTTT. Translating it yields CSVGPAGPNTEAFF.

V and J are TRBV7-9 and TRBJ2-3; TRBD1 matches at 8 bases. CDR1 is SEHNR and CDR2 is FQNEAQ in the germline V gene (reference sequence). The CDR3 loop spans 17 amino acids. Trimming cost V 5 bases and J 2 bases; bases outside gene matches: 12. The CDR3 region is CASSPRTGSRSTDTQYF. In DNA form, the CDR3 reads TGTGCCAGCAGCCCGAGGACAGGGTCGAGGTCCACAGATACGCAGTATTTT.

The table lists this clone with a count of one. This same CDR3 is encoded by further DNA sequences in the sample. This rearrangement joins TRBV6-1 to TRBJ1-5, with D possibly matching TRBD1 (5 bases). The CDR3 is 14 amino acids. The V end was cut by 1 base, the J end by 4 bases, with 8 bases between. Germline CDR1 and CDR2: MNHNS and SASEGT. The CDR3 nucleotides are TGTGCCAGCAGTGAAGGGGCAGGGAATCAGCCCCAGCATTTT. Translating it yields CASSEGAGNQPQHF.

The chain is built from TRBV5-1 and TRBJ2-3, with 7 nucleotides matching TRBD1. The germline CDR1 and CDR2 sequences are SGHRS and YFSETQ. V lost 0 bases, J lost 4 bases, and 5 bases stayed unmatched. CDR3 length: 15 amino acids. The CDR3 region is CASSLERGRPDTQYF. The CDR3 DNA reads TGCGCCAGCAGCTTGGAGAGGGGGCGGCCAGATACGCAGTATTTT. The variable domain in full, with the rest retrieved from reference TRBV5-1 and TRBJ2-3, is KAGVTQTPRYLIKTRGQQVTLSCSPISGHRSVSWYQQTPGQGLQFLFEYFSETQRNKGNFPGRFSGRQFSNSRSEMNVSTLELGDSALYLCASSLERGRPDTQYFGPGTRLTVL.

The gene calls are TRBV10-2 and TRBJ2-6; D may be TRBD1 (5 bases). Trimming pared 2 bases from V and 2 bases from J, leaving 16 bases between. The CDR3 contains 18 residues. In germline, CDR1 is WSHSY, CDR2 SAAADI. The CDR3 nucleotides read TGCGCCAGCAGTGAGATTGGAGCAGGGCTGGCTGGGGCCAACGTCCTGACTTTC. Translation: CASSEIGAGLAGANVLTF.

The chain is built from TRBV7-3 and TRBJ2-1, with D hard to call. Trimming took off 5 bases at V and 1 base at J, with 9 bases between the two ends. Germline V gene lookup returns CDR1 SGHTA and CDR2 FQGTGA. The CDR3 totals 14 residues. The CDR3 DNA sequence: TGTGCCAGCAGCCCAATTGTTTCCTACAATGAGCAGTTCTTC. Amino acids: CASSPIVSYNEQFF.

This clone came up a few times. This chain uses TRBV27 with TRBJ2-7, with TRBD1 as a possible D gene (6 bases). This CDR3 has 14 residues. Trimming removed 3 bases from V and 11 bases from J, with 20 bases in between. Germline V lookup: CDR1 MNHEY, CDR2 SMNVEV (reference sequence). The CDR3 nucleotides are TGTGCCAGCAGTTTCCGAGGGGGACCTAACGTTGAGTACTTC. This sequence encodes CASSFRGGPNVEYF.

The chain couples TRBV19 to TRBJ2-2; 14 bases fit TRBD2. Unmatched junction bases numbered 11, after V lost 6 bases and J lost 5 bases. This CDR3 is built from 18 residues. CDR1 is LNHDA, CDR2 SQIVND, per germline (reference sequence). The chain's CDR3 is CASSRQGTSGRGTGELFF. CDR3 nucleotides: TGTGCCAGTAGCAGACAGGGGACTAGCGGGAGAGGGACCGGGGAGCTGTTTTTT.

The V gene is TRBV29-1, the J gene TRBJ2-5; the D call may be TRBD1 or TRBD2 (5 bases each). This CDR3 is built from 13 residues. Germline CDR1 is SQVTM and CDR2 is ANQGSEA. The V and J ends lost 5 bases and 5 bases respectively, with 15 bases between them. The CDR3 protein is CSVRQGGSETQYF. The CDR3 region has the DNA TGCAGCGTTCGGCAGGGTGGGAGCGAGACCCAGTACTTC.

V is TRBV5-1 and J is TRBJ1-1, with a tentative D call TRBD1 (5 bases). In germline, CDR1 is SGHRS, CDR2 YFSETQ. CDR3 size: 14 residues. V was shortened by 0 bases and J by 1 base, with 7 bases between the two germline ends. CDR3 loop: CASSLEGPNTEAFF. The CDR3 nucleotides read TGCGCCAGCAGCTTGGAGGGACCGAACACTGAAGCTTTCTTT.

This clone appeared once. The chain couples TRBV18 to TRBJ2-1; D ambiguous. CDR1 and CDR2 (germline): KGHSH, LQKENI. The CDR3 extends over 15 amino acids. Trimming removed 4 bases at V and 0 bases at J, with 10 bases between. The DNA for the CDR3 is TGTGCCAGCTCACTTGGCGGAGTCTCCTACAATGAGCAGTTCTTC. Translated: CASSLGGVSYNEQFF.

This clone came up once. This chain joins TRBV13 and TRBJ2-1, with TRBD1 matching 8 bases. Germline V CDR1 and CDR2: PRHDT, FYEKMQ (reference sequence). With V trimmed by 0 bases and J by 4 bases, 11 bases remained unmatched. The CDR3 consists of 18 residues. CDR3 amino acids: CASSLGRPGQGFYNEQFF. Written as DNA, the CDR3 is TGTGCCAGCAGCTTAGGCCGCCCAGGACAGGGTTTTTACAATGAGCAGTTCTTC.

The CDR3 region is CASSVYSSYNEQFF. The CDR3 region has the DNA TGTGCCAGCAGTGTTTATAGCTCCTACAATGAGCAGTTCTTC. The rearrangement links TRBV2 to TRBJ2-1; no clear D gene. Germline values: CDR1 SNHLY, CDR2 FYNNEI. The CDR3 sequence is 14 residues long. The ends were cut back, 4 bases at V and 0 bases at J, with 7 bases in the middle. Full variable domain (outside the CDR3, taken from reference TRBV2 and TRBJ2-1): EPEVTQTPSHQVTQMGQEVILRCVPISNHLYFYWYRQILGQKVEFLVSFYNNEISEKSEIFDDQFSVERPDGSNFTLKIRSTKLEDSAMYFCASSVYSSYNEQFFGPGTRLTVL.

V usage is TRBV5-4 and J usage is TRBJ2-2; possible D gene TRBD2, 5 bases. The V gene's germline CDR1 is SGHNT and CDR2 YYREEE (reference sequence). The CDR3 covers 15 residues. V lost 0 bases, J lost 7 bases, and 13 bases lay in between. CDR3 sequence: CASSLGGRSGGELFF. In nucleotides, the CDR3 is TGTGCCAGCAGCTTGGGAGGTAGGAGCGGCGGGGAGCTGTTTTTT.

This chain joins TRBV4-1 and TRBJ2-3; TRBD2 aligns across 7 bases. Germline lookup yields CDR1 MGHRA and CDR2 YSYEKL. V was pared by 6 bases and J by 4 bases, with 10 bases of the junction left unmatched. The CDR3 is made up of 15 amino acids. CDR3 DNA sequence: TGCGCCAGCAGGGCGAGGGAGGGCCACCCAGATACGCAGTATTTT. Its translation: CASRAREGHPDTQYF.

This clone was detected once. Other DNA sequences of this sample code for an identical CDR3. V gene TRBV11-2 combines with J gene TRBJ1-1, with D possibly matching TRBD1 (5 bases). Germline CDR1 SGHAT, CDR2 FQNNGV. V was trimmed by 6 bases and J by 5 bases, leaving 13 bases between them. The CDR3 is made up of 13 amino acids. CDR3 nucleotides: TGTGCCAGCAGAGTTGGGGGGGGAACTGAAGCTTTCTTT. Translating gives CASRVGGGTEAFF.

The rearrangement uses TRBV5-1 and TRBJ2-3; D ambiguous. The ends were cut back, 0 bases at V and 2 bases at J, with 10 bases in the middle. There are 15 residues in the CDR3. Germline V gives CDR1 SGHRS, CDR2 YFSETQ. The CDR3 spells CASSLDVIHTDTQYF. CDR3 coding DNA: TGCGCCAGCAGCTTGGACGTCATACACACAGATACGCAGTATTTT.

This clone was found a few times. The genes are TRBV5-6 and TRBJ1-2; D not resolved. Trimming removed 2 bases from V and 7 bases from J, with 9 bases in between. This CDR3 has 12 amino acids. The germline V gene encodes CDR1 SGHDT and CDR2 YYEEEE. The CDR3 nucleotides are TGTGCCAGCAGCTTTGGGAAGGGTGGCTACACCTTC. Protein: CASSFGKGGYTF.

The CDR3 bases are TGTGCCAGCAGTTTACTCGGGACTAGCGGGAGAGTCCATGAGCAGTTCTTC. It yields the protein CASSLLGTSGRVHEQFF. V usage is TRBV27 and J usage is TRBJ2-1, with 14 bases aligning to TRBD2. The junction had 8 bases not matched to a gene; V was cut back by 2 bases and J by 8 bases. Looked up from germline, CDR1 is MNHEY and CDR2 is SMNVEV (reference sequence). This CDR3 has 17 residues.

This clone has more than one count but fewer than ten. The chain is built from TRBV7-9 and TRBJ2-3; 7 bases line up with TRBD2. The V gene end was trimmed by 3 bases and the J gene end by 3 bases; junction bases not matched to a gene: 6. CDR1 and CDR2 (germline): SEHNR, FQNEAQ (reference sequence). The CDR3 is 15 amino acids. This CDR3 reads CASSFWGRETDTQYF. DNA for the CDR3: TGTGCCAGCAGCTTCTGGGGGAGGGAGACAGATACGCAGTATTTT.

The chain joins TRBV5-4 to TRBJ1-1; D not certain. This CDR3 is 14 amino acids long. V was cut by 0 bases and J by 1 base, with 7 bases left in between. The V gene's germline CDR1 is SGHNT and CDR2 YYREEE (reference sequence). DNA for the CDR3: TGTGCCAGCAGCTTGGATCCGGGGAACACTGAAGCTTTCTTT. Encoded protein: CASSLDPGNTEAFF. The full variable domain, completed using reference TRBV5-4 and TRBJ1-1, is ETGVTQSPTHLIKTRGQQVTLRCSSQSGHNTVSWYQQALGQGPQFIFQYYREEENGRGNFPPRFSGLQFPNYSSELNVNALELDDSALYLCASSLDPGNTEAFFGQGTRLTVV.

This clone was recorded once. CDR3 region: CASSRPAGASNEQFF. DNA of the CDR3: TGTGCCAGCTCACGCCCAGCGGGAGCGTCCAATGAGCAGTTCTTC. The V and J genes are TRBV18 and TRBJ2-1; TRBD2 matches 8 bases. Germline CDR1 reads KGHSH; CDR2 reads LQKENI. The CDR3 length is 15 residues. Trimming cost V 4 bases and J 6 bases; bases outside gene matches: 8.

This chain links TRBV29-1 with TRBJ2-2, with TRBD1 identical over 8 bases. Germline CDR1 reads SQVTM; CDR2 reads ANQGSEA. V gave up 6 bases and J gave up 5 bases; unmatched junction bases: 5. The CDR3 sequence is 13 residues long. The CDR3 loop is CSVRTGRTGELFF. CDR3 bases: TGCAGCGTCAGGACAGGGAGGACCGGGGAGCTGTTTTTT.

The chain links TRBV10-2 to TRBJ2-7, with D perhaps TRBD2 (6 bases). The germline CDR1 and CDR2 sequences are WSHSY and SAAADI. Trimming removed 6 bases at V and 2 bases at J, with 17 bases between. This CDR3 region has 15 residues. CDR3 amino acids: CASSRGSGGPYEQYF. In DNA form, the CDR3 reads TGCGCCAGCAGCAGAGGAAGTGGAGGGCCCTACGAGCAGTACTTC.

As for this clone: Possible read error: a much larger clone is one base away. Other DNA sequences within the sample encode an identical CDR3. The rearrangement joins TRBV6-1 to TRBJ1-3; D gene ambiguous. The CDR3 has 13 residues. Germline CDR1 and CDR2: MNHNS and SASEGT. CDR3 amino acids: CASRMMTGNTIYF. CDR3 nucleotide sequence: TGTGCCAGCAGGATGATGACTGGAAATACCATATATTTT.

The V call is TRBV18, the J call TRBJ2-3; 8 nucleotides match TRBD1. CDR3 size: 14 residues. V lost 3 bases, J lost 5 bases, and 4 bases stayed unmatched. Germline V gene sequence: CDR1 KGHSH, CDR2 LQKENI. DNA of the CDR3: TGTGCCAGCTCACCCGGACAGGGTCTAGATACGCAGTATTTT. It codes for CASSPGQGLDTQYF.

The chain links TRBV28 to TRBJ1-4; D may be TRBD1 (5 bases). The CDR3 is 12 amino acids. V was cut by 3 bases and J by 14 bases, with 13 bases left in between. Germline V gene data show CDR1 as MDHEN and CDR2 as SYDVKM. Here the CDR3 reads CASSLQFRVLFF. The CDR3 region has the DNA TGTGCCAGCAGTTTGCAGTTCAGGGTCCTGTTTTTT.

The chain uses TRBV2 and TRBJ2-6, with D possibly being TRBD1 (6 bases). This CDR3 has 15 amino acids. Germline CDR1 and CDR2: SNHLY and FYNNEI. Between the trimmed V and J ends, which lost 2 bases and 1 base, there was a span of 6 bases. The CDR3 region is CASSEQGSGANVLTF. Written as DNA, the CDR3 is TGTGCCAGCAGTGAACAGGGGTCTGGGGCCAACGTCCTGACTTTC.

The CDR3 nucleotides are TGTGCCACCAGCAGAGGGGGACAGGGAAAAAACATTCAGTACTTC. Translation: CATSRGGQGKNIQYF. The chain joins TRBV15 to TRBJ2-4; 9 bases line up with TRBD1. The CDR3 loop spans 15 amino acids. Germline lookup yields CDR1 LNHNV and CDR2 YYDKDF (reference sequence). The trim removed 1 base at V and 4 bases at J, leaving 2 bases unmatched.